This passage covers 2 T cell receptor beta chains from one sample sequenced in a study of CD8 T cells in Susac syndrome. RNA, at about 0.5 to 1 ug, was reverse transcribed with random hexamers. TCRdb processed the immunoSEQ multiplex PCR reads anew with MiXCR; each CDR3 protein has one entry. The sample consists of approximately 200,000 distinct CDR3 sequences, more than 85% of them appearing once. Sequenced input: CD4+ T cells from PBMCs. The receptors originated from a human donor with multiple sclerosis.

CDR3 DNA: TGTGCCAGCAGGGGCGACAGGGGGAACACTGAAGCTTTCTTT. Protein: CASRGDRGNTEAFF. The chain has TRBV12-3 or TRBV12-4 and TRBJ1-1; 8 positions agree with TRBD1. CDR3 size: 14 residues. The ends lost 6 bases at V and 1 base at J; junction bases unmatched: 4.

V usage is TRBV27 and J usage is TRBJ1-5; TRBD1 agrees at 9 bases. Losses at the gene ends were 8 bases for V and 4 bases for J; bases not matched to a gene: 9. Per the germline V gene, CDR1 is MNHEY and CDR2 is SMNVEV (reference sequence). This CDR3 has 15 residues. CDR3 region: CASGRQGVLNQPQHF. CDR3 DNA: TGTGCCAGCGGGAGACAGGGGGTTTTAAATCAGCCCCAGCATTTT.